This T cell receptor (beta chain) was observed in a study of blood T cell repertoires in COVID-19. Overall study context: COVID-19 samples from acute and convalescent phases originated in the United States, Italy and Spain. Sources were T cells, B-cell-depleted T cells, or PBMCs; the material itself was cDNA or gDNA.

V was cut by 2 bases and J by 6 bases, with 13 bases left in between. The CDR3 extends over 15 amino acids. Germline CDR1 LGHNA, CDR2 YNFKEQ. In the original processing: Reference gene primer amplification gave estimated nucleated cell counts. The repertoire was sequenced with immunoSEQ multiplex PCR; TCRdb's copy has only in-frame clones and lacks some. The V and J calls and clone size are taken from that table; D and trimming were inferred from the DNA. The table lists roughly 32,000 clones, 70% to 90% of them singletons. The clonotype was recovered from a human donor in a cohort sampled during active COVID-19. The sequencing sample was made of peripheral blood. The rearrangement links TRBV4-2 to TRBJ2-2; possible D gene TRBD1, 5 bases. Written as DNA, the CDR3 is TGTGCCAGCAGCCAAAGGTCCAGGGAAGCCGGGGAGCTGTTTTTT. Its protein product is CASSQRSREAGELFF.